The 3 T cell receptor beta chains listed next were all sequenced from one sample in a study of spatial heterogeneity in lung cancer. Stated time point: sample taken at primary tumor resection. Whole RNA obtained from tumor, nontumor lung or frozen PBMC underwent sequencing without sorting. TCRdb re-analysed the 5' RACE reads in MiXCR, keeping a single row per CDR3 protein. In the table there are approximately 24,000 distinct CDR3 sequences, 4.5% to 5.5% of which are singletons. Specimen: PBMCs, collected at surgery. Receptors were obtained from a male donor with early-stage non-small cell lung cancer.

This clonotype has ten or more counts. The chain links TRBV20-1 to TRBJ1-2; no clear D gene. The CDR3 runs 15 residues. Trimming removed 0 bases at V and 3 bases at J, with 14 bases between. CDR1 is DFQATT and CDR2 is SNEGSKA in the germline V gene (reference sequence). CDR3 DNA sequence: TGCAGTGCTAGAGATTCTGGGGATGCCCACTATGGCTACACCTTC. Encoded protein: CSARDSGDAHYGYTF.

This clonotype has a count of ten or more. The V call is TRBV14, the J call TRBJ2-2; 7 nucleotides line up with TRBD2. CDR1 SGHDN and CDR2 FVKESK come from the germline V gene. The CDR3 is made up of 14 amino acids. Trimming cost V 8 bases and J 1 base; bases outside gene matches: 4. CDR3 protein: CASRDYLNTGELFF. CDR3 coding DNA: TGTGCCAGCCGGGACTACTTGAACACCGGGGAGCTGTTTTTT. Complete variable domain (other parts from reference TRBV14 and TRBJ2-2): EAGVTQFPSHSVIEKGQTVTLRCDPISGHDNLYWYRRVMGKEIKFLLHFVKESKQDESGMPNNRFLAERTGGTYSTLKVQPAELEDSGVYFCASRDYLNTGELFFGEGSRLTVL.

By share, this clonotype ranks as medium-sized (0.01 to 0.1%). The genes are TRBV20-1 and TRBJ2-7; 8 bases are shared with TRBD1. The germline gives CDR1 DFQATT, CDR2 SNEGSKA (reference sequence). The J segment lost 7 bases and the V segment lost 6 bases, leaving 14 bases of the junction unmatched. This CDR3 has 14 residues. CDR3 DNA: TGCAGTGCAAAGCGACCGGACAGGGCGGAAGAGCAGTACTTC. This translates into CSAKRPDRAEEQYF.